The 21 T cell receptor beta chains below were found in one sample sequenced in a study of PD-1 blockade in classical Hodgkin lymphoma. Data came from immunoSEQ multiplex PCR; TCRdb stores just in-frame clones and leaves some out. Of about 47,000 clones listed, roughly 93% were seen once; the top ten hold about 5.3%. Time point indicated: newly diagnosed, previously untreated cHL patient sample. Sequencing used peripheral blood mononuclear cells (PBMCs). These TCRs come from a human donor with classical Hodgkin lymphoma.

The chain employs TRBV29-1 and TRBJ2-6; D might be TRBD1 (5 bases). V was trimmed by 0 bases and J by 0 bases, leaving 18 bases between them. The CDR3 is 19 amino acids. The germline V gene has CDR1 SQVTM and CDR2 ANQGSEA. CDR3 amino acids: CSVEDSTAETISGANVLTF. For the CDR3, the DNA is TGCAGCGTTGAAGACTCGACAGCTGAAACGATCTCTGGGGCCAACGTCCTGACTTTC.

The chain uses TRBV7-9 and TRBJ1-5; D is ambiguous. Trimming stripped 1 base from V and 5 bases from J, with 12 bases between. The V gene's germline CDR1 is SEHNR and CDR2 FQNEAQ (reference sequence). This CDR3 has 15 residues. CDR3 in DNA: TGTGCCAGCAGCTTAGATAGCAGAACAGATCAGCCCCAGCATTTT. It translates to CASSLDSRTDQPQHF.

The V and J genes are TRBV15 and TRBJ2-3, with a weak D call TRBD1 (6 bases). Trimming pared 1 base from V and 0 bases from J, leaving 11 bases between. The germline gives CDR1 LNHNV, CDR2 YYDKDF (reference sequence). The CDR3 loop spans 16 amino acids. The CDR3 DNA follows: TGTGCCACCAGCAGAGCTCTGGGGGCAAGCACAGATACGCAGTATTTT. It encodes CATSRALGASTDTQYF.

The J gene is TRBJ1-5, the V gene TRBV21-1; the table gives TRBD1 as D, unverified against the DNA. TRBV21-1 is a listed pseudogene. The CDR3 totals 16 residues. The CDR3 is CASSQVAYLGDQPQHF. The CDR3 DNA is TGTGCCAGCAGTCAAGTGGCCTACCTAGGGGATCAGCCCCAGCATTTT.

V usage is TRBV27 and J usage is TRBJ2-7; 7 nucleotides line up with TRBD1. CDR3 length equals 13 residues. Germline V gene data show CDR1 as MNHEY and CDR2 as SMNVEV (reference sequence). J gave up 5 bases and V 0 bases, and 1 base lay outside the gene matches. In DNA form, the CDR3 reads TGTGCCAGCAGTTTATCGACAGGGCACGAGCAGTACTTC. Protein product: CASSLSTGHEQYF.

This chain connects TRBV21-1 to TRBJ1-5. TRBV21-1 is listed as a pseudogene. The CDR3 extends over 20 amino acids. CDR3 amino acids: CASSKGNRDGALLSNQPQHF. CDR3 nucleotide sequence: TGTGCCAGCAGCAAAGGGAACCGGGACGGAGCTTTACTTAGCAATCAGCCCCAGCATTTT.

This clone was observed a single time. CDR3 region: CASSVGNRGGETQYF. For the CDR3, the DNA is TGTGCCAGCAGCGTAGGTAACAGGGGAGGAGAGACCCAGTACTTC. The J gene is TRBJ2-5, the V gene TRBV9, with D possibly matching TRBD1 (7 bases). Germline-derived CDR1 and CDR2 are SGDLS and YYNGEE. V was clipped by 0 bases and J by 4 bases, with 13 bases between them. This CDR3 comprises 15 residues.

This clone was recorded only once. The rearrangement uses TRBV27 and TRBJ1-5; 7 nucleotides line up with TRBD1. CDR3 length equals 17 residues. The junction had 14 bases not matched to a gene; V was cut back by 5 bases and J by 4 bases. Germline V gene sequence: CDR1 MNHEY, CDR2 SMNVEV (reference sequence). CDR3: CASSTLQGIAGNQPQHF. The CDR3 DNA follows: TGTGCCAGCAGTACCTTACAGGGGATAGCGGGAAATCAGCCCCAGCATTTT.

The rearrangement links TRBV5-1 to TRBJ2-3, with D unclear. CDR3 length: 17 residues. CDR1 SGHRS and CDR2 YFSETQ come from the germline V gene. With 1 base removed from V and 3 bases from J, the gap between germline ends came to 18 bases. CDR3 protein: CASSLKSVFIGTDTQYF. Written as DNA, the CDR3 is TGCGCCAGCAGCTTGAAGTCTGTGTTTATCGGAACAGATACGCAGTATTTT. The full variable domain, completed using reference TRBV5-1 and TRBJ2-3, is KAGVTQTPRYLIKTRGQQVTLSCSPISGHRSVSWYQQTPGQGLQFLFEYFSETQRNKGNFPGRFSGRQFSNSRSEMNVSTLELGDSALYLCASSLKSVFIGTDTQYFGPGTRLTVL.

The chain carries TRBV28 and TRBJ2-1; TRBD2 agrees at 8 bases. The V and J ends lost 4 bases and 2 bases, in that order; junction bases with no gene match: 7. Germline CDR1 and CDR2: MDHEN and SYDVKM. The length of the CDR3 is 16 residues. CDR3 DNA sequence: TGTGCCAGCAGTTGGCATACTAGCGGTCCCTACAATGAGCAGTTCTTC. This codes for CASSWHTSGPYNEQFF. Full variable domain (remainder filled in from reference TRBV28 and TRBJ2-1): DVKVTQSSRYLVKRTGEKVFLECVQDMDHENMFWYRQDPGLGLRLIYFSYDVKMKEKGDIPEGYSVSREKKERFSLILESASTNQTSMYLCASSWHTSGPYNEQFFGPGTRLTVL.

CDR3 bases: TGCGCCAGCAGCCAAGTGTCTCAGGGTGGCTACACCTTC. It specifies CASSQVSQGGYTF. The chain recombines TRBV4-1 with TRBJ1-2; tentative D call: TRBD1 (5 bases). Trimming stripped 1 base from V and 7 bases from J, with 10 bases between. Germline CDR1 is MGHRA and CDR2 is YSYEKL. This CDR3 is built from 13 residues.

The rearrangement links TRBV21-1 to TRBJ1-1. TRBV21-1 is a pseudogene segment. This CDR3 has 15 amino acids. CDR3 DNA: TGTGCCAGCAGCAAAGGAGGGAAGAGGAACACTGAAGCTTTCTTT. This sequence encodes CASSKGGKRNTEAFF.

CDR3 DNA: TGCGCCAGCAGCTTGGTTTCAGGGATAGCAGAGACCCAGTACTTC. Its protein product is CASSLVSGIAETQYF. The genes are TRBV5-1 and TRBJ2-5; D possibly corresponds to TRBD1 (5 bases). The CDR3 consists of 15 residues. V was shortened by 0 bases and J by 4 bases, with 13 bases between the two germline ends. The V gene's germline CDR1 is SGHRS and CDR2 YFSETQ. Drawing the rest from reference TRBV5-1 and TRBJ2-5, the complete variable domain is KAGVTQTPRYLIKTRGQQVTLSCSPISGHRSVSWYQQTPGQGLQFLFEYFSETQRNKGNFPGRFSGRQFSNSRSEMNVSTLELGDSALYLCASSLVSGIAETQYFGPGTRLLVL.

V is TRBV18 and J is TRBJ2-7, with TRBD1 matching over 9 bases. V shed 3 bases and J 6 bases; nucleotides not matched to a gene: 6. The CDR3 runs to 14 residues. Germline CDR1 KGHSH, CDR2 LQKENI. Here the CDR3 DNA reads TGTGCCAGCTCACCCACAGGGGGCTCCGTCGAGCAGTACTTC. It encodes CASSPTGGSVEQYF.

The J gene is TRBJ2-5, the V gene TRBV2, with 9 positions matching TRBD1. J lost 4 bases, V lost 5 bases, and 5 bases had no gene match. The CDR3 covers 14 residues. Germline CDR1 SNHLY, CDR2 FYNNEI. This CDR3 reads CASSYDRGRETQYF. CDR3 DNA sequence: TGTGCCAGCAGTTACGACAGGGGGAGAGAGACCCAGTACTTC.

The chain uses TRBV5-1 and TRBJ2-5, with D perhaps TRBD1 (6 bases). The ends were cut back, 4 bases at V and 1 base at J, with 8 bases in the middle. This CDR3 is 13 amino acids long. Germline values: CDR1 SGHRS, CDR2 YFSETQ. In DNA form, the CDR3 reads TGCGCCAGCAGCCTGGACAGCCAAGAGACCCAGTACTTC. It yields the protein CASSLDSQETQYF.

The chain carries TRBV7-9 and TRBJ1-5, with a possible D match to TRBD1 (5 bases). CDR1 is SEHNR, CDR2 FQNEAQ, per germline (reference sequence). The CDR3 covers 13 residues. The V and J ends lost 5 bases and 3 bases respectively, with 8 bases between them. The CDR3 DNA is TGTGCCAGCAGCCCGGACATCAATCAGCCCCAGCATTTT. Its translation is CASSPDINQPQHF.

The chain has TRBV5-5 and TRBJ2-7; 7 bases are a match to TRBD1. With 3 bases clipped from V and 3 bases from J, the junction kept 3 bases outside the gene matches. This CDR3 is 13 amino acids long. CDR1 SGHKS and CDR2 YYEKEE come from the germline V gene (reference sequence). Written as DNA, the CDR3 is TGTGCCAGCAGCTCCGGGACAGACTACGAGCAGTACTTC. This gives the protein CASSSGTDYEQYF.

As to this clone: At one boundary the junction diverges from the germline segment, which might be a read error. The chain has TRBV7-7 and TRBJ2-5; tentatively, D is TRBD2 (6 bases). The CDR3 length is 16 residues. CDR1 and CDR2 from the germline V gene are SSHAT and FNYEAQ (reference sequence). This CDR3 reads CASSLGLGGSQETQYF. Here the CDR3 DNA reads TGTGCTAGCAGCTTAGGACTGGGGGGAAGTCAAGAGACCCAGTACTTC.

The genes are TRBV6-5 and TRBJ1-2; TRBD1 matches at 7 bases. Germline CDR1 MNHEY, CDR2 SVGAGI. The V segment lost 6 bases and the J segment 1 base; nucleotides outside the gene matches: 5. The CDR3 extends over 14 amino acids. The CDR3 DNA sequence: TGTGCCAGCAGCCTCGGACAGGTTAACTATGGCTACACCTTC. Protein: CASSLGQVNYGYTF.

DNA for the CDR3: TGTGCCAGCAGTTTATTTGACAGGGACACCGGGGAGCTGTTTTTT. Its protein product is CASSLFDRDTGELFF. The rearrangement links TRBV27 to TRBJ2-2, with 7 bases that match TRBD1. After removal of 1 base from V and 3 bases from J, the junction contained 2 bases not matched to a gene. Germline CDR1 MNHEY, CDR2 SMNVEV (reference sequence). This CDR3 region has 15 residues.